The source of this T cell receptor (beta chain) is a study of kidney transplant recipient with SARS-CoV-2 infection. Via MiXCR, TCRdb re-called the reads, giving one row per CDR3 protein. The data hold roughly 230,000 distinct CDR3 sequences, with 25% to 35% observed a single time. V was cut by 5 bases and J by 4 bases, with 23 bases left in between. CDR3 length: 17 residues. CDR1 is SGHVT and CDR2 is SQSDAQ in the germline V gene. Source: a blood sample, taken at baseline and between days 110 and 120 from a kidney transplant recipient. This chain connects TRBV7-4 to TRBJ1-2; no clear D. This receptor was obtained from a young adult male patient who had COVID-19 and was a kidney transplant recipient. Some T cells may have come from the graft donor. DNA for the CDR3: TGTGCCAGCAGCCGGTTGAAATCAGCTCGAAAGACCTATGGCTACACCTTC. It codes for CASSRLKSARKTYGYTF.